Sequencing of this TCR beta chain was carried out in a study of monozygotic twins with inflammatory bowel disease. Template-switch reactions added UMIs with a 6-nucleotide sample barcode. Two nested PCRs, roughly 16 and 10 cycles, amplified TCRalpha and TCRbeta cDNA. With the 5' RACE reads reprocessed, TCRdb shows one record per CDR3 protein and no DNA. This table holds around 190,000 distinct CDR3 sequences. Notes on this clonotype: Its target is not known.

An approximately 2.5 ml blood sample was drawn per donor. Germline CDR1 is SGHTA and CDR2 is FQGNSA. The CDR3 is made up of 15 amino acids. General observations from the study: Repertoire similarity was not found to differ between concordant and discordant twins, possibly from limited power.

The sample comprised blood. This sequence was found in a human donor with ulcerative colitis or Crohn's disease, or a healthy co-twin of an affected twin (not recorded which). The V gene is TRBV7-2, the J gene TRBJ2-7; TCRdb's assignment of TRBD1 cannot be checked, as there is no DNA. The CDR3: CASSTRDRVTYEQYF.